Below, 9 T cell receptor beta chains from the same sample are listed, as sequenced in a study of blood T cell repertoires in COVID-19. Libraries were prepared by immunoSEQ multiplex PCR; TCRdb keeps only in-frame clonotypes and omits some of them. This table has some 74,000 clones, around 77% appearing once. Specimen: peripheral blood. The receptors come from an older man with active or convalescent COVID-19.

The rearrangement uses TRBV10-1 and TRBJ2-3; 10 bases fit TRBD2. This CDR3 comprises 15 residues. CDR1 WNHNN and CDR2 SYGVQD come from the germline V gene (reference sequence). V lost 2 bases and J lost 9; bases outside the gene matches: 8. CDR3 bases: TGCGCCAGCAGTGAGGTGGAAGCGGGGGGGGACACGCAGTATTTT. Translation: CASSEVEAGGDTQYF.

The chain has TRBV6-5 and TRBJ2-5; 7 bases are a match to TRBD2. CDR1 and CDR2 (germline): MNHEY, SVGAGI. With 5 bases clipped from V and 4 bases from J, the junction kept 7 bases outside the gene matches. This CDR3 is built from 14 residues. CDR3 nucleotide sequence: TGTGCCAGCAGTCAGCCGGGACTAAGAGAGACCCAGTACTTC. It yields the protein CASSQPGLRETQYF.

V and J are TRBV9 and TRBJ1-2; 10 positions agree with TRBD1. V shed 4 bases and J 6 bases; nucleotides not matched to a gene: 6. The CDR3 consists of 14 residues. From germline, CDR1 is SGDLS and CDR2 YYNGEE. CDR3: CASSSRDRGHGYTF. Written as DNA, the CDR3 is TGTGCCAGCAGCTCCAGGGACAGGGGACATGGCTACACCTTC.

The gene calls are TRBV28 and TRBJ2-3; TRBD1 matches at 7 bases. With 8 bases clipped from V and 6 bases from J, the junction kept 14 bases outside the gene matches. The CDR3 length is 15 residues. The germline CDR1 and CDR2 sequences are MDHEN and SYDVKM. The CDR3 DNA reads as TGTGCCAGCGGACTGAGGACAGGCTCAGTGGATACGCAGTATTTT. Translation: CASGLRTGSVDTQYF.

The chain couples TRBV28 to TRBJ1-3, with D perhaps TRBD1 (5 bases). Trimming shortened V by 2 bases and J by 1 base, and 12 bases separated the two germline ends. This CDR3 is 16 amino acids long. Germline CDR1 MDHEN, CDR2 SYDVKM. Here the CDR3 DNA reads TGTGCCAGCAGTTTAGTCACAGGACCATCTGGAAACACCATATATTTT. This gives the protein CASSLVTGPSGNTIYF.

This chain uses TRBV19 with TRBJ2-3; D might be TRBD2 (6 bases). The germline V and J ends were trimmed by 11 bases and 4 bases, with 19 bases remaining between them. The CDR3 spans 14 residues. In germline, CDR1 is LNHDA, CDR2 SQIVND (reference sequence). CDR3 bases: TGTGCCTCCGGGACTCAGGCAGAGGCAGATACGCAGTATTTT. Its protein product is CASGTQAEADTQYF.

The rearrangement joins TRBV5-1 to TRBJ2-1; D may be TRBD2 (5 bases). This CDR3 has 15 amino acids. Germline CDR1 reads SGHRS; CDR2 reads YFSETQ. Deletions cut 1 base from V and 9 bases from J, with 17 bases between. CDR3 sequence: CASSLRGPLASEQFF. CDR3 nucleotides: TGCGCCAGCAGCTTGAGAGGGCCCCTCGCCTCTGAGCAGTTCTTC. Drawing the rest from reference TRBV5-1 and TRBJ2-1, the complete variable domain is KAGVTQTPRYLIKTRGQQVTLSCSPISGHRSVSWYQQTPGQGLQFLFEYFSETQRNKGNFPGRFSGRQFSNSRSEMNVSTLELGDSALYLCASSLRGPLASEQFFGPGTRLTVL.

In this sample, this clone turned up a few times. The DNA for the CDR3 is TGTGCCAGCAGTCCAGGGGAGTATTCACCCCTCCACTTT. It codes for CASSPGEYSPLHF. The V gene is TRBV7-3, the J gene TRBJ1-6, with a weak D call TRBD1 (6 bases). Trimming removed 6 bases at V and 8 bases at J, with 11 bases between. The CDR3 totals 13 residues. Germline CDR1 and CDR2: SGHTA and FQGTGA.

This rearrangement joins TRBV6-5 to TRBJ1-6, with TRBD1 matching over 12 bases. CDR3 length: 14 amino acids. Germline CDR1 is MNHEY and CDR2 is SVGAGI. The trim removed 6 bases at V and 10 bases at J, leaving 4 bases unmatched. CDR3 nucleotide sequence: TGTGCCAGCAGGTCCGGGACAGGGGGCTCACCCCTCCACTTT. It codes for CASRSGTGGSPLHF.